Below are 22 T cell receptor beta chains sequenced from a single sample in a study of beta chain features in type 1 diabetes. The study reverse transcribed the entire isolated RNA, so it sequenced expressed TCRB transcripts. TCRdb's table, derived via immunoSEQ multiplex PCR, lists solely in-frame clones and lacks some. The top ten hold approximately 6.7% of the sample, which has around 320,000 clones, 14% seen once. Sequencing used central memory CD4+ T cells from blood. These receptor sequences come from a man aged 25 to 45 in good health.

In this sample, this clone turned up a few times. The chain recombines TRBV25-1 with TRBJ1-3; D remains unclear. This CDR3 contains 15 residues. The germline gives CDR1 MGHDK, CDR2 SYGVNS. Trimming pared 0 bases from V and 4 bases from J, leaving 10 bases between. In DNA, the CDR3 is TGTGCCAGCAGTGAATATGCCCGTTCGGGAAACACCATATATTTT. The encoded protein is CASSEYARSGNTIYF.

The J gene is TRBJ1-5, the V gene TRBV2, with D maybe TRBD1 (5 bases). Germline V CDR1 and CDR2: SNHLY, FYNNEI. The CDR3 has 14 amino acids. Trimming took off 3 bases at V and 5 bases at J, with 11 bases between the two ends. In DNA form, the CDR3 reads TGTGCCAGCAGTGATCCTCGGACATATCAGCCCCAGCATTTT. It is translated as CASSDPRTYQPQHF.

In DNA, the CDR3 is TGTGCCTGGAGTTTACAGGGTGCTGGGGCCAACGTCCTGACTTTC. It translates to CAWSLQGAGANVLTF. This chain uses TRBV30 with TRBJ2-6, with D possibly being TRBD1 (6 bases). V gave up 2 bases and J gave up 2 bases, with 10 bases separating them. Germline CDR1 GTSNPN, CDR2 SVGIG (reference sequence). The CDR3 loop spans 15 amino acids.

The chain couples TRBV5-4 to TRBJ2-1, with 10 positions matching TRBD2. V shed 5 bases, J shed 5 bases, and the junction held 4 bases outside the gene matches. The germline V gene encodes CDR1 SGHNT and CDR2 YYREEE (reference sequence). The CDR3 sequence is 14 residues long. CDR3 nucleotides: TGTGCCAGCAGACCTACTAGCGGGGACAATGAGCAGTTCTTC. This codes for CASRPTSGDNEQFF.

The chain employs TRBV7-3 and TRBJ2-3; D is unclear. CDR1 and CDR2 (germline): SGHTA, FQGTGA. The CDR3 runs to 13 residues. V lost 2 bases and J lost 0, with 3 bases in between. The chain's CDR3 is CASSLYSTDTQYF. In nucleotides, the CDR3 is TGTGCCAGCAGCTTATATAGCACAGATACGCAGTATTTT.

The rearrangement joins TRBV29-1 to TRBJ2-3; weak D call: TRBD2 (5 bases). Per germline, CDR1 SQVTM and CDR2 ANQGSEA. V was cut by 7 bases and J by 3 bases, with 11 bases left in between. The CDR3 totals 12 residues. The CDR3 nucleotides read TGCAGCGCCGGACTTGAAACAGATACGCAGTATTTT. It codes for CSAGLETDTQYF.

This clone turned up a few times. The gene calls are TRBV5-5 and TRBJ2-4; D gene ambiguous. V was clipped by 2 bases and J by 3 bases, with 12 bases between them. The CDR3 has 15 amino acids. The germline CDR1 and CDR2 sequences are SGHKS and YYEKEE (reference sequence). The CDR3 sequence is CASSFSAQRKNIQYF. The CDR3, as DNA: TGTGCCAGCAGCTTCTCGGCCCAACGCAAAAACATTCAGTACTTC.

This sequence joins TRBV7-2 and TRBJ2-1, with D uncertain. In germline, CDR1 is SGHTA, CDR2 FQGNSA. Trimming cost V 5 bases and J 9 bases, with 11 bases left between them. This CDR3 has 12 amino acids. The CDR3 is CASSPKPGEQFF. The CDR3 DNA reads TGTGCCAGCAGCCCAAAACCGGGTGAGCAGTTCTTC.

This clone was recorded a few times. Here the CDR3 reads CASSLQGRYNEKLFF. CDR3 DNA: TGTGCCAGCAGCTTGCAGGGCAGGTATAATGAAAAACTGTTTTTT. The gene calls are TRBV5-4 and TRBJ1-4; tentative D call: TRBD1 (5 bases). Trimming shortened V by 1 base and J by 4 bases, and 11 bases separated the two germline ends. Germline V gene sequence: CDR1 SGHNT, CDR2 YYREEE (reference sequence). This CDR3 comprises 15 residues.

This clone was picked up a small number of times. This chain connects TRBV6-5 to TRBJ2-3; D may be TRBD2 (5 bases). Germline values: CDR1 MNHEY, CDR2 SVGAGI. V lost 6 bases, J lost 4 bases, and 14 bases lay in between. The CDR3 has 14 amino acids. The CDR3: CASRGLTASDTQYF. Written as DNA, the CDR3 is TGTGCCAGCAGAGGACTGACCGCTTCAGATACGCAGTATTTT.

The V call is TRBV5-6, the J call TRBJ1-3; perhaps TRBD1 as D (5 bases). CDR3 length: 18 amino acids. V was shortened by 0 bases and J by 0 bases, with 16 bases between the two germline ends. Germline loops: CDR1 SGHDT, CDR2 YYEEEE. The CDR3 DNA follows: TGTGCCAGCAGCTTGGAAGTGACAGCTCACGTCTCTGGAAACACCATATATTTT. This encodes CASSLEVTAHVSGNTIYF.

This clone was observed a handful of times. One end of the junction is discordant with germline, which a read error may explain. The chain recombines TRBV10-3 with TRBJ2-5; tentative D call: TRBD2 (6 bases). There are 14 residues in the CDR3. From germline, CDR1 is ENHRY and CDR2 SYGVKD. This CDR3 is CASSYGGYQETQYF. The CDR3 nucleotides read TGTGCCAGCAGTTATGGGGGGTACCAAGAGACCCAGTACTTC.

The chain couples TRBV9 to TRBJ2-3, with D perhaps matching TRBD2 (6 bases). CDR3 size: 16 residues. V lost 4 bases, J lost 1 base, and 16 bases lay in between. Germline V gene sequence: CDR1 SGDLS, CDR2 YYNGEE. The DNA for the CDR3 is TGTGCCAGCAGCCCAGGTGGAGGGCCTGGCACAGATACGCAGTATTTT. It encodes CASSPGGGPGTDTQYF.

This chain joins TRBV2 and TRBJ2-3; D is uncertain. The length of the CDR3 is 11 residues. Trimming stripped 8 bases from V and 1 base from J, with 4 bases between. From germline, CDR1 is SNHLY and CDR2 FYNNEI. CDR3 protein: CASYGTDTQYF. The CDR3 nucleotides read TGTGCCAGCTACGGCACAGATACGCAGTATTTT.

This clone was found a few times. This sequence joins TRBV7-9 and TRBJ2-7; D might be TRBD2 (5 bases). CDR1 and CDR2 (germline): SEHNR, FQNEAQ (reference sequence). V was trimmed by 8 bases and J by 2 bases, leaving 13 bases between them. The CDR3 runs 13 residues. CDR3 DNA: TGTGCCAGCTCGGTGGACGGGACCTACGAGCAGTACGTC. It translates to CASSVDGTYEQYV.

This clone appeared a few times. The V call is TRBV19, the J call TRBJ1-2, with a weak D call TRBD1 (5 bases). Germline lookup yields CDR1 LNHDA and CDR2 SQIVND (reference sequence). The CDR3 is 13 amino acids. V shed 3 bases and J shed 6 bases, with 11 bases lying between them. The CDR3 loop is CASSIFSGDGYTF. CDR3 nucleotide sequence: TGTGCCAGTAGTATTTTCTCGGGGGATGGCTACACCTTC.

This rearrangement joins TRBV11-3 to TRBJ1-1; 8 nucleotides line up with TRBD1. This CDR3 comprises 16 residues. Trimming removed 6 bases from V and 0 bases from J; junction bases left unmatched: 9. Per the germline V gene, CDR1 is SGHNT and CDR2 is YENEEA. The CDR3 DNA reads as TGTGCCAGCAGGCGTCCGCCAGGGGGCTTGAACACTGAAGCTTTCTTT. Translated: CASRRPPGGLNTEAFF.

This clone was counted a few times. The chain carries TRBV7-8 and TRBJ1-5; 11 bases agree with TRBD1. From germline, CDR1 is SGHVS and CDR2 FQNEAQ. The CDR3 length is 14 residues. The V segment lost 4 bases and the J segment 10 bases; nucleotides outside the gene matches: 6. In nucleotides, the CDR3 is TGTGCCAGCAGCTCGTCCGGGACAGGGGGTCCCCAGCATTTT. Translating it yields CASSSSGTGGPQHF.

This clone appeared a few times. This chain uses TRBV2 with TRBJ1-6; the D gene is possibly TRBD1 (5 bases). The germline gives CDR1 SNHLY, CDR2 FYNNEI. This CDR3 region has 14 residues. V dropped 6 bases and J dropped 9 bases, with 15 bases sitting between them. The CDR3 nucleotides read TGTGCCAGCAGGGGGCCTGGGGTCAGTTCACCCCTCCACTTT. Protein: CASRGPGVSSPLHF.

The J gene is TRBJ2-7, the V gene TRBV10-3, with a weak D call TRBD2 (7 bases). The last part of the DNA fits TRBJ2-5 better; the J call may be wrong. The length of the CDR3 is 16 residues. Germline V gives CDR1 ENHRY, CDR2 SYGVKD. CDR3 amino acids: CAISRGASGSQETQYF. As DNA, the CDR3 is TGTGCCATCAGCCGGGGGGCTAGCGGATCCCAAGAGACCCAGTACTTC.

This clone was seen repeatedly, ten times or more. The chain's CDR3 is CASSIGTSPDTQYF. The CDR3 nucleotides read TGTGCCAGTAGTATAGGGACTAGCCCAGATACGCAGTATTTT. The chain recombines TRBV19 with TRBJ2-3; 8 nucleotides line up with TRBD2. The CDR3 covers 14 residues. Germline values: CDR1 LNHDA, CDR2 SQIVND (reference sequence). V was pared by 1 base and J by 4 bases, with 1 base of the junction left unmatched.

The V gene is TRBV6-4, the J gene TRBJ1-2, with D possibly TRBD1 on 5 matching bases. This CDR3 has 13 amino acids. CDR1 and CDR2 (germline): MRHNA, SNTAGT. V was clipped by 3 bases and J by 6 bases, with 11 bases between them. This CDR3 reads CASSESGMDGYTF. The CDR3 DNA is TGTGCCAGCAGTGAATCAGGGATGGATGGCTACACCTTC.